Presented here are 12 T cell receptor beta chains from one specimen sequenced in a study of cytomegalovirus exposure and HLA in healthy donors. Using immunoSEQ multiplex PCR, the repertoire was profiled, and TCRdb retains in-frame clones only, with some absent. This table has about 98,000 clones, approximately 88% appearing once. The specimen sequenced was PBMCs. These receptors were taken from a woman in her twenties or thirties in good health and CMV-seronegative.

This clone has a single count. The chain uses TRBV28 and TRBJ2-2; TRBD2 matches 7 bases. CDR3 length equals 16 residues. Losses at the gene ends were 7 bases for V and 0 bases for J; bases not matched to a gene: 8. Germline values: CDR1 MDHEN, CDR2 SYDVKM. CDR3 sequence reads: CASIFGGTANTGELFF. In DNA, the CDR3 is TGTGCCAGCATATTCGGGGGGACCGCGAACACCGGGGAGCTGTTTTTT.

CDR3 sequence: CASTATYNEQFF. CDR3 in DNA: TGTGCCAGCACCGCGACCTACAATGAGCAGTTCTTC. The J gene is TRBJ2-1, the V gene TRBV6-1; no firm D call. This CDR3 comprises 12 residues. Germline V gives CDR1 MNHNS, CDR2 SASEGT. V was pared by 7 bases and J by 2 bases, with 6 bases between.

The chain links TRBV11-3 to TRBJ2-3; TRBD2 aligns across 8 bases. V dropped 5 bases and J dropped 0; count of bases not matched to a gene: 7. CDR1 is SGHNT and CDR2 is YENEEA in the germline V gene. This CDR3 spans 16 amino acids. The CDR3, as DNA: TGTGCCAGCAGCCCGTTTTCTAGCGGGAGCACAGATACGCAGTATTTT. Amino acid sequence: CASSPFSSGSTDTQYF.

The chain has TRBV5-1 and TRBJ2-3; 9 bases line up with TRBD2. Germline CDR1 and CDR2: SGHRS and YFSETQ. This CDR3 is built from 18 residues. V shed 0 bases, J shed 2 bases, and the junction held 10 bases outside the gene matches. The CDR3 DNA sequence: TGCGCCAGCAGCTTGGGGAAAGTAGCGGGGGCTTTCACAGATACGCAGTATTTT. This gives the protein CASSLGKVAGAFTDTQYF. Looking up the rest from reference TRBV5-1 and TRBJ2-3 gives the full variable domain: KAGVTQTPRYLIKTRGQQVTLSCSPISGHRSVSWYQQTPGQGLQFLFEYFSETQRNKGNFPGRFSGRQFSNSRSEMNVSTLELGDSALYLCASSLGKVAGAFTDTQYFGPGTRLTVL.

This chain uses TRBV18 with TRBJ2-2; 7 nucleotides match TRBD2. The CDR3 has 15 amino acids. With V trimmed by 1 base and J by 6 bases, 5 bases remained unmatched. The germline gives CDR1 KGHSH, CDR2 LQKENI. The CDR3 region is CASSPRKGGSGELFF. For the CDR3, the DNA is TGTGCCAGCTCACCACGAAAGGGAGGGTCCGGGGAGCTGTTTTTT.

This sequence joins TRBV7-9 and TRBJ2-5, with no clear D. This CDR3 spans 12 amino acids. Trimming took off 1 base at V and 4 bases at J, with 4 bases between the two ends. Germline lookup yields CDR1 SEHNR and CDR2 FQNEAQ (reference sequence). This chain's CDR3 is CASSLGAETQYF. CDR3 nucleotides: TGTGCCAGCAGCTTAGGCGCAGAGACCCAGTACTTC.

In DNA form, the CDR3 reads TGTGCCAGCAGCCGAAGGACAGGGGGCGGAGGCTACACCTTC. It translates to CASSRRTGGGGYTF. The V gene is TRBV7-9, the J gene TRBJ1-2; 11 positions agree with TRBD1. With V trimmed by 5 bases and J by 8 bases, 7 bases remained unmatched. The germline V gene has CDR1 SEHNR and CDR2 FQNEAQ (reference sequence). The CDR3 spans 14 residues.

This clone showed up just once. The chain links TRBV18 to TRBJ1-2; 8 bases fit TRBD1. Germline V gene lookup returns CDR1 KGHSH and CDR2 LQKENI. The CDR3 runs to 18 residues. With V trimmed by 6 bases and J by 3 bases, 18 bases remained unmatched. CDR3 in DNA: TGTGCCAGCTCCCCAATCAATCCGACCGGGACAGGCCACTATGGCTACACCTTC. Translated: CASSPINPTGTGHYGYTF.

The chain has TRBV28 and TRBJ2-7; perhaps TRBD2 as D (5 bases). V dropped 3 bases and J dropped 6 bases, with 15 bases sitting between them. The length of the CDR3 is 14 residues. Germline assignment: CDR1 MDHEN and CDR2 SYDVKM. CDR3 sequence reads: CASSLPVGVGEQYF. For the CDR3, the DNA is TGTGCCAGCAGTTTGCCGGTCGGGGTTGGCGAGCAGTACTTC.

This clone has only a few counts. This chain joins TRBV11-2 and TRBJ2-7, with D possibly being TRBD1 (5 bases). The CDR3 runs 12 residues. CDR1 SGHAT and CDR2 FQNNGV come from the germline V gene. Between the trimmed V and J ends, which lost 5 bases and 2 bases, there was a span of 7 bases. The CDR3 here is CASSRQPYEQYF. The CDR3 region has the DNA TGTGCCAGCAGCCGACAGCCCTACGAGCAGTACTTC.

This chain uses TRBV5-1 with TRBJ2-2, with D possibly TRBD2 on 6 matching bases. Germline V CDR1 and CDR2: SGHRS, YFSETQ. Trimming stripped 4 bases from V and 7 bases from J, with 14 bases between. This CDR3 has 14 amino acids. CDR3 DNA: TGCGCCAGCAGCATTGGGACTTCGCTCGGGGAGCTGTTTTTT. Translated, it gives CASSIGTSLGELFF.

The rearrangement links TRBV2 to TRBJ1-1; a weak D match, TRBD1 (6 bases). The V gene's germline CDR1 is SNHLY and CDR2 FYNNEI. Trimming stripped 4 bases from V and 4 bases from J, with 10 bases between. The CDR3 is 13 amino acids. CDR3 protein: CASSARGATEAFF. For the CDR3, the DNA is TGTGCCAGCAGTGCCCGGGGGGCCACTGAAGCTTTCTTT.